Listed here are 25 T cell receptor beta chains from one sample, sequenced in a study of T-cell memory formation after mild COVID-19. One entry per CDR3 protein results from TCRdb running MiXCR on the 5' RACE reads. The data contain roughly 280,000 distinct CDR3 sequences, 7.5% to 9.5% of them singletons. Sequenced: PBMCs or a T cell subset sorted from them (not recorded which). The source of these receptors is a man younger than 35 who had mild COVID-19 (a few samples of this study predate the infection). Cell type and time point are not known.

This clonotype was counted only a few times. The chain employs TRBV6-2 or TRBV6-3 and TRBJ2-1, with 8 bases lining up with TRBD2. The V gene end was trimmed by 6 bases and the J gene end by 3 bases; junction bases not matched to a gene: 10. The CDR3 has 16 amino acids. Germline V gene lookup returns CDR1 MNHEY and CDR2 SVGEGT. DNA of the CDR3: TGTGCCAGCAGACCTCACACCGGGACTAGCTACAATGAGCAGTTCTTC. It codes for CASRPHTGTSYNEQFF.

The chain joins TRBV6-5 to TRBJ2-5; 9 nucleotides align to TRBD1. CDR1 and CDR2 (germline): MNHEY, SVGAGI. The ends lost 6 bases at V and 9 bases at J; junction bases unmatched: 8. There are 13 residues in the CDR3. The CDR3 loop reads CASSSGTGNSQYF. The CDR3 DNA reads TGTGCCAGCAGCTCCGGGACAGGGAATTCCCAGTACTTC.

The V gene is TRBV18, the J gene TRBJ1-1, with D possibly matching TRBD1 (6 bases). There are 14 residues in the CDR3. Per germline, CDR1 KGHSH and CDR2 LQKENI. Trimming took off 3 bases at V and 3 bases at J, with 11 bases between the two ends. CDR3 protein: CASSPQGRYTEAFF. The CDR3 bases are TGTGCCAGCTCACCCCAGGGGCGTTACACTGAAGCTTTCTTT. Variable domain in full (rest from reference TRBV18 and TRBJ1-1): NAGVMQNPRHLVRRRGQEARLRCSPMKGHSHVYWYRQLPEEGLKFMVYLQKENIIDESGMPKERFSAEFPKEGPSILRIQQVVRGDSAAYFCASSPQGRYTEAFFGQGTRLTVV.

The chain combines TRBV11-2 with TRBJ1-6; TRBD1 agrees at 9 bases. The CDR3 sequence is 17 residues long. Trimming took 4 bases from V and 7 from J; bases not matched to a gene: 11. The V gene's germline CDR1 is SGHAT and CDR2 FQNNGV. This CDR3 is CASSSIRGTGPNSPLHF. For the CDR3, the DNA is TGTGCCAGCAGCTCTATCCGCGGGACAGGGCCGAATTCACCCCTCCACTTT.

This clonotype was detected ten times or more. The J gene is TRBJ1-1, the V gene TRBV19, with D hard to call. Trimming removed 6 bases at V and 0 bases at J, with 20 bases between. CDR1 LNHDA and CDR2 SQIVND come from the germline V gene (reference sequence). The CDR3 totals 17 residues. This CDR3 is CASSTGPGKVVNTEAFF. The CDR3, as DNA: TGTGCCAGTAGCACGGGCCCCGGGAAGGTTGTGAACACTGAAGCTTTCTTT.

This clonotype was counted a few times. The chain employs TRBV30 and TRBJ1-1; TRBD1 agrees at 8 bases. The germline gives CDR1 GTSNPN, CDR2 SVGIG (reference sequence). CDR3 length: 14 amino acids. V shed 2 bases and J 1 base; nucleotides not matched to a gene: 3. CDR3 protein: CAWSPGTGNTEAFF. The DNA for the CDR3 is TGTGCCTGGAGTCCCGGGACAGGGAACACTGAAGCTTTCTTT.

The chain's CDR3 is CASSLGWQETQYF. The CDR3 nucleotides are TGCGCCAGCAGCTTGGGTTGGCAAGAGACCCAGTACTTC. This rearrangement joins TRBV5-1 to TRBJ2-5; no firm D call. The length of the CDR3 is 13 residues. The germline V gene has CDR1 SGHRS and CDR2 YFSETQ. Trimming took 0 bases from V and 2 from J, leaving 5 bases between them.

This clonotype occurred a few times. The V and J genes are TRBV28 and TRBJ1-2, with D perhaps TRBD1 (5 bases). CDR3 length equals 14 residues. V lost 4 bases and J 0 bases, leaving 9 bases between the germline ends. The germline gives CDR1 MDHEN, CDR2 SYDVKM. The CDR3 bases are TGTGCCAGCAGTTGGGACGGAACTAACTATGGCTACACCTTC. Translated, it gives CASSWDGTNYGYTF.

This clonotype has a handful of counts. This chain uses TRBV12-3 or TRBV12-4 with TRBJ2-7, with D unclear. The CDR3 is 11 amino acids. The V end was cut by 6 bases, the J end by 6 bases, with 9 bases between. The CDR3 is CASSPGGEQYV. DNA for the CDR3: TGTGCCAGCAGCCCAGGTGGCGAGCAGTACGTC.

This clonotype occurred many times. V usage is TRBV7-6 and J usage is TRBJ2-2, with TRBD1 matching 9 bases. The trim removed 5 bases at V and 9 bases at J, leaving 7 bases unmatched. In germline, CDR1 is SGHVS, CDR2 FNYEAQ. The length of the CDR3 is 14 residues. CDR3 in amino acids: CASSPGQGVWELFF. The CDR3 bases are TGTGCCAGCAGCCCGGGACAGGGCGTCTGGGAGCTGTTTTTT. The whole variable domain, filled in from reference TRBV7-6 and TRBJ2-2, reads GAGVSQSPRYKVTKRGQDVALRCDPISGHVSLYWYRQALGQGPEFLTYFNYEAQQDKSGLPNDRFSAERPEGSISTLTIQRTEQRDSAMYRCASSPGQGVWELFFGEGSRLTVL.

The CDR3 loop reads CASSLDTARVTPQHF. As DNA, the CDR3 is TGTGCCAGCAGCTTAGACACAGCCCGAGTCACGCCCCAGCATTTT. This chain connects TRBV7-2 to TRBJ1-5; D is unresolved. The V gene's germline CDR1 is SGHTA and CDR2 FQGNSA. CDR3 size: 15 residues. The germline V and J ends were trimmed by 1 base and 9 bases, with 16 bases remaining between them.

This rearrangement joins TRBV25-1 to TRBJ1-1, with 7 positions matching TRBD1. The CDR3 spans 15 residues. Germline lookup yields CDR1 MGHDK and CDR2 SYGVNS. The V and J ends lost 5 bases and 3 bases, in that order; junction bases with no gene match: 9. CDR3: CASSPPTGMDTEAFF. The CDR3 DNA follows: TGTGCCAGCAGTCCACCGACAGGGATGGACACTGAAGCTTTCTTT.

This clonotype was counted between two and nine times. The chain is built from TRBV7-9 and TRBJ1-5, with a tentative D call TRBD1 (5 bases). CDR1 is SEHNR, CDR2 FQNEAQ, per germline (reference sequence). V dropped 5 bases and J dropped 7 bases, with 15 bases sitting between them. There are 14 residues in the CDR3. The CDR3 DNA is TGTGCCAGCAGCCCGGGTGGGGCACGGCAGCCCCAGCATTTT. It is translated as CASSPGGARQPQHF.

This chain joins TRBV6-2 or TRBV6-3 and TRBJ1-1, with 8 bases lining up with TRBD1. Losses at the gene ends were 4 bases for V and 5 bases for J; bases not matched to a gene: 6. Per germline, CDR1 MNHEY and CDR2 SVGEGT. This CDR3 spans 14 amino acids. The CDR3 coding sequence is TGTGCCAGCAGTTCCAACAGGGGGTGGACTGAAGCTTTCTTT. Translation: CASSSNRGWTEAFF.

The CDR3 sequence is CASSLGQGDSPLHF. In DNA, the CDR3 is TGCGCCAGCAGCTTGGGCCAGGGTGATTCACCCCTCCACTTT. J is TRBJ1-6 and V is TRBV5-1; possibly TRBD1 for D (5 bases). Germline lookup yields CDR1 SGHRS and CDR2 YFSETQ. V lost 0 bases and J 8 bases, leaving 9 bases between the germline ends. This CDR3 has 14 residues.

The V call is TRBV7-2, the J call TRBJ2-1; 8 bases are shared with TRBD2. Germline loops: CDR1 SGHTA, CDR2 FQGNSA. The V gene end was trimmed by 5 bases and the J gene end by 7 bases; junction bases not matched to a gene: 13. This CDR3 region has 16 residues. The DNA of the CDR3 is TGTGCCAGCAGCCCCCGGGGGGGGAGTGGGGAAAATGAGCAGTTCTTC. Translating it yields CASSPRGGSGENEQFF.

The chain employs TRBV3-1 and TRBJ2-3, with 10 nucleotides matching TRBD2. Germline V gene lookup returns CDR1 LGHDT and CDR2 YNNKEL (reference sequence). The CDR3 contains 16 residues. Trimming removed 3 bases from V and 3 bases from J; junction bases left unmatched: 6. The CDR3 here is CASSQAGLAVTDTQYF. CDR3 coding DNA: TGTGCCAGCAGCCAGGCCGGACTAGCGGTAACAGATACGCAGTATTTT.

This clonotype was observed at least ten times. This chain links TRBV4-3 with TRBJ1-1; possibly TRBD1 for D (6 bases). V lost 1 base, J lost 7 bases, and 10 bases lay in between. The CDR3 spans 13 residues. Germline CDR1 reads LGHNA; CDR2 reads YSLEER. The CDR3 coding sequence is TGCGCCAGCAGCCAAGCCAGGGGCCTTGAAGCTTTCTTT. Amino acids: CASSQARGLEAFF.

V usage is TRBV25-1 and J usage is TRBJ1-4, with D tentatively TRBD1 (5 bases). CDR3 length: 15 amino acids. V was trimmed by 7 bases and J by 3 bases, leaving 15 bases between them. CDR1 MGHDK and CDR2 SYGVNS come from the germline V gene. For the CDR3, the DNA is TGTGCCAGCAAGACTGATGGGGCCGCTAATGAAAAACTGTTTTTT. It codes for CASKTDGAANEKLFF.

This clonotype was found a few times. This chain connects TRBV5-1 to TRBJ2-5, with 8 bases matching TRBD2. The V and J ends lost 4 bases and 3 bases, in that order; junction bases with no gene match: 8. The germline gives CDR1 SGHRS, CDR2 YFSETQ. The CDR3 loop spans 15 amino acids. The CDR3 spells CASSPVTGGEETQYF. The CDR3 bases are TGCGCCAGCAGCCCCGTAACGGGGGGGGAAGAGACCCAGTACTTC.

V usage is TRBV11-3 and J usage is TRBJ2-3; 8 positions agree with TRBD2. V lost 4 bases and J lost 2; bases outside the gene matches: 11. This CDR3 has 17 amino acids. Germline V gene sequence: CDR1 SGHNT, CDR2 YENEEA. The CDR3 region has the DNA TGTGCCAGCAGCTACCCGAGGGCGGGGGGCCTCACAGATACGCAGTATTTT. Protein: CASSYPRAGGLTDTQYF.

This clonotype was detected only a few times. The chain joins TRBV20-1 to TRBJ2-7; TRBD1 matches at 8 bases. CDR3 size: 15 residues. Trimming at V came to 0 bases and at J to 5 bases, leaving 9 bases not matched to a gene. Germline CDR1 DFQATT, CDR2 SNEGSKA (reference sequence). Written as DNA, the CDR3 is TGCAGTGCTAGAGATCTGTACAGGGGGTTCCACGAGCAGTACTTC. Protein product: CSARDLYRGFHEQYF.

The CDR3 spells CASSQSGFAGGYTF. In DNA, the CDR3 is TGTGCCAGCAGCCAATCCGGTTTTGCGGGTGGCTACACCTTC. The chain carries TRBV7-8 and TRBJ1-2, with D uncertain. The CDR3 covers 14 residues. CDR1 is SGHVS, CDR2 FQNEAQ, per germline. Trimming left V 5 bases short and J 7 bases short, with 17 bases between.

This clonotype was seen at least ten times. This chain uses TRBV29-1 with TRBJ2-2; D ambiguous. The CDR3 is made up of 17 amino acids. V lost 0 bases and J 4 bases, leaving 18 bases between the germline ends. Per germline, CDR1 SQVTM and CDR2 ANQGSEA. CDR3 residues: CSVEDWGSEDSTGELFF. The DNA for the CDR3 is TGCAGCGTTGAAGATTGGGGTTCTGAGGATTCCACCGGGGAGCTGTTTTTT.

This clonotype has a count of ten or more. V and J are TRBV11-3 and TRBJ2-1, with a tentative D call TRBD2 (5 bases). Germline CDR1 is SGHNT and CDR2 is YENEEA. Trimming took off 5 bases at V and 5 bases at J, with 10 bases between the two ends. The CDR3 runs to 13 residues. This chain's CDR3 is CASSKSGNNEQFF. CDR3 sequence (DNA): TGTGCCAGCAGCAAATCCGGGAACAATGAGCAGTTCTTC.